This TCR beta chain was obtained from a study of blood T cell repertoires in COVID-19. Looking at the study overall: Samples taken during acute and convalescent COVID-19 were collected in the United States, Italy and Spain. From T cells, B-cell-depleted T cells, or PBMCs came the material, which was cDNA or gDNA.

Authors' data handling: Researchers report that nucleated cell counts were estimated from reference gene primer amplification. Produced via immunoSEQ multiplex PCR; TCRdb's table is partial and in-frame only. D and trimming were read from the DNA, whereas the V and J calls and clone size are those reported in that table. This sample has 150,000 to 200,000 clones; 83% occur once, and the top ten carry over 6%. In Seattle, patients joined the study during active infection and were tracked longitudinally. Germline CDR1 is WNHNN and CDR2 is SYGVQD (reference sequence). This CDR3 is 16 amino acids long. Losses at the gene ends were 3 bases for V and 7 bases for J; bases not matched to a gene: 8.

Sequencing input: peripheral blood. The V call is TRBV10-1, the J call TRBJ2-1; 11 nucleotides align to TRBD2. This TCR was sampled from a woman between 65 and 79 years old with COVID-19, enrolled during active disease. The CDR3 here is CASSDAGLAGSNEQFF. CDR3 sequence (DNA): TGCGCCAGCAGTGATGCAGGACTAGCGGGTAGTAATGAGCAGTTCTTC.